This TCR beta chain was profiled in a study of blood T cells in healthy people across ages. This clonotype was counted a single time. After removal of 3 bases from V and 11 bases from J, the junction contained 12 bases not matched to a gene. CDR3 size: 16 residues. Germline values: CDR1 LGHNA, CDR2 YNFKEQ. Together with a sample-barcoded 5' primer, a J-beta primer mix was included in a second PCR lasting roughly 6 to 12 cycles. MiXCR, run by TCRdb on the 5' RACE reads, gives a single entry per CDR3 protein. The sample includes approximately 880,000 distinct CDR3 sequences, approximately 49% of them seen just once.

The sample comprised blood. The source is a young man in good health. J is TRBJ2-5 and V is TRBV4-2, with 13 bases aligning to TRBD2. The CDR3 sequence is CASSQGTSGIESEQYF. Written as DNA, the CDR3 is TGTGCCAGCAGCCAGGGGACTAGCGGGATTGAAAGTGAGCAGTACTTC.